These T cell receptor beta chains were read from a single sample in a study of Graves' ophthalmopathy and Graves' hyperthyroidism. TCRdb re-called the multiplex PCR reads with MiXCR, one entry per CDR3 protein. This sample has under 250,000 distinct CDR3 sequences, with 20% to 25% found just once. The source material was peripheral blood. All receptors derive from a woman between 50 and 59 years old with Graves' ophthalmopathy. The CDR3 runs from the conserved cysteine through the conserved F or W. A D gene is named only where the DNA matches it firmly. The size field is filled for only some rows; it gives once, few, many or a size class.

>TRBJ2-5|-|-|12|TRBV30
CAWSTSEETQYF
TGTGCCTGGAGTACCAGTGAAGAGACCCAGTACTTC
>TRBJ2-5|many|-|12|TRBV11-2
CASSPSWETQYF
TGTGCCAGCAGTCCCTCGTGGGAGACCCAGTACTTC
>TRBJ1-1|-|-|13|TRBV18
CASSPEVGTEAFF
TGTGCCAGCTCACCCGAGGTGGGCACTGAAGCTTTCTTT
>TRBJ2-7|many|-|14|TRBV20-1
CSARDRGRLYEQYF
TGCAGTGCTAGAGATCGTGGCAGGCTATACGAGCAGTACTTC
>TRBJ2-1|few|-|16|TRBV19
CASSITWRETGNEQFF
TGTGCCAGTAGTATAACTTGGCGTGAGACGGGCAATGAGCAGTTCTTC
>TRBJ2-4|many|-|15|TRBV12-3/TRBV12-4
CASSSSSVSKNIQYF
TGTGCCAGCAGTTCCAGTAGCGTTTCCAAAAACATTCAGTACTTC
>TRBJ2-7|-|TRBD2|16|TRBV6-1
CASRGAGTRPAYEQYF
TGTGCCAGCAGGGGGGCCGGGACTAGGCCCGCCTACGAGCAGTACTTC
>TRBJ2-2|many|-|12|TRBV12-3/TRBV12-4
CASSVDTGELFF
TGTGCCAGCAGCGTAGACACCGGGGAGCTGTTTTTT
>TRBJ2-2|many|TRBD2|17|TRBV5-1
CASSLRETSVVTGELFF
TGCGCCAGCAGCCTGCGGGAGACTAGCGTTGTGACCGGGGAGCTGTTTTTT
>TRBJ1-2|many|TRBD1|13|TRBV6-5
CASSPGQASGYTF
TGTGCCAGCAGCCCGGGACAGGCGTCGGGGTACACCTTC
>TRBJ1-1|many|-|15|TRBV12-3/TRBV12-4
CASSLGFTRDPEAFF
TGTGCCAGCAGTTTGGGGTTTACTCGGGACCCTGAAGCTTTCTTT
>TRBJ2-5|once|TRBD2|16|TRBV24-1
CATSDSRLAGVETQYF
TGTGCCACCAGTGATTCCAGACTAGCGGGAGTGGAGACCCAGTACTTC
>TRBJ1-1|few|-|11|TRBV2
CATLVRTEAFF
TGTGCCACCCTGGTTCGCACTGAAGCTTTCTTT
>TRBJ1-1|many|TRBD1|14|TRBV5-1
CASSPGQGETEAFF
TGCGCCAGCAGCCCGGGACAGGGCGAGACTGAAGCTTTCTTT
>TRBJ1-2|many|TRBD1|13|TRBV6-1
CAAGGHLNYGYTF
TGTGCCGCAGGGGGCCACCTTAACTATGGCTACACCTTC
>TRBJ2-7|many|TRBD2|17|TRBV10-3
CAIKPGLAGVGPDEQYF
TGTGCCATCAAACCGGGACTAGCGGGAGTAGGACCTGACGAGCAGTACTTC
>TRBJ1-2|few|-|14|TRBV30
CAWSVLGGWYGYTF
TGTGCCTGGAGTGTATTAGGGGGTTGGTATGGCTACACCTTC
>TRBJ1-5|-|-|14|TRBV6-1
CASSGGGRNQPQHF
TGTGCCAGCAGTGGGGGGGGCCGAAATCAGCCCCAGCATTTT
>TRBJ2-7|many|-|14|TRBV6-5
CASSYSDSTYEQYF
TGTGCCAGCAGTTACTCTGACTCCACCTACGAGCAGTACTTC
>TRBJ2-5|many|-|15|TRBV20-1
CSATRAGGNQETQYF
TGCAGTGCTACAAGGGCGGGCGGCAACCAAGAGACCCAGTACTTC
>TRBJ2-5|-|TRBD2|15|TRBV20-1
CSANPGTSGQETQYF
TGCAGTGCTAACCCCGGGACTAGCGGCCAAGAGACCCAGTACTTC
>TRBJ2-2|many|-|19|TRBV2
CASSAPERGIVRDTGELFF
TGTGCCAGCAGCGCACCTGAGAGGGGAATTGTAAGGGACACCGGGGAGCTGTTTTTT
>TRBJ2-2|many|TRBD1|15|TRBV10-3
CAIRDRVSDTGELFF
TGTGCCATCCGGGACAGGGTATCGGACACCGGGGAGCTGTTTTTT
>TRBJ2-7|-|-|12|TRBV6-1
CASSEADTEQYF
TGTGCCAGCAGTGAAGCCGACACAGAGCAGTACTTC
>TRBJ1-2|many|TRBD1|17|TRBV19
CASSSTQGSHSPQGYTF
TGTGCCAGTAGTTCCACACAGGGGTCACATTCCCCCCAAGGCTACACCTTC
>TRBJ1-1|many|-|14|TRBV11-1
CASSFLRATTEAFF
TGTGCCAGCAGCTTCCTTAGAGCGACCACTGAAGCTTTCTTT
>TRBJ2-7|many|-|13|TRBV5-1
CASTGTYPYEQYF
TGCGCCAGCACGGGGACTTATCCCTACGAGCAGTACTTC
>TRBJ2-5|many|TRBD2|17|TRBV28
CASTNPYAGGSQETQYF
TGTGCCAGCACCAATCCCTATGCGGGGGGTTCTCAAGAGACCCAGTACTTC
>TRBJ2-4|many|-|17|TRBV12-3/TRBV12-4
CASSLGSGLLAKNIQYF
TGTGCCAGCAGTTTAGGGTCGGGTCTACTAGCCAAAAACATTCAGTACTTC
>TRBJ1-2|many|-|14|TRBV28
CASSLKGGISGYTF
TGTGCCAGCAGCCTCAAGGGGGGGATCTCCGGCTACACCTTC
>TRBJ1-6|many|-|15|TRBV4-1
CASSQTGGRESPLHF
TGCGCCAGCAGCCAAACGGGGGGACGGGAATCACCCCTCCACTTT
>TRBJ2-2|-|-|13|TRBV9
CASSSQVTGELFF
TGTGCCAGCAGCTCGCAGGTTACCGGGGAGCTGTTTTTT
>TRBJ1-2|many|-|15|TRBV24-1
CATSDPRRSNYGYTF
TGTGCCACCAGTGACCCCAGGAGATCTAACTATGGCTACACCTTC
>TRBJ1-6|-|-|16|TRBV6-5
CASSYYGSGNNSPLHF
TGTGCCAGCAGTTACTATGGCTCGGGGAATAATTCACCCCTCCACTTT
>TRBJ1-5|many|-|16|TRBV6-5
CASSPKTAYSNQPQHF
TGTGCCAGCAGTCCAAAGACAGCCTATAGCAATCAGCCCCAGCATTTT
>TRBJ1-2|many|-|12|TRBV12-3/TRBV12-4
CASSFGGNGYTF
TGTGCCAGCAGTTTCGGCGGGAATGGCTACACCTTC
>TRBJ1-1|many|-|13|TRBV12-3/TRBV12-4
CASSLERFTEAFF
TGTGCCAGCAGCCTCGAAAGATTCACTGAAGCTTTCTTT
>TRBJ1-5|many|-|12|TRBV28
CASSFPARPQHF
TGTGCCAGCAGTTTTCCTGCCCGCCCCCAGCATTTT
>TRBJ2-5|many|-|15|TRBV7-3
CASSLSPTSLETQYF
TGTGCCAGCAGCTTAAGCCCCACTAGTCTCGAGACCCAGTACTTC
>TRBJ2-2|many|-|15|TRBV6-1
CASSERTELTGELFF
TGTGCCAGCAGTGAACGGACAGAGCTCACCGGGGAGCTGTTTTTT
>TRBJ1-1|once|-|13|TRBV12-3/TRBV12-4
CASNLEMNTEAFF
TGTGCCAGCAACCTGGAGATGAACACTGAAGCTTTCTTT
>TRBJ2-4|many|-|15|TRBV28
CATLPSGEGVNIQYF
TGTGCCACCCTACCTAGCGGAGAGGGGGTAAACATTCAGTACTTC
>TRBJ2-5|many|-|14|TRBV18
CASSPAGLEETQYF
TGTGCCAGCTCTCCCGCTGGGCTAGAAGAGACCCAGTACTTC
>TRBJ2-5|many|-|12|TRBV29-1
CSVDAWGETQYF
TGCAGCGTTGATGCCTGGGGGGAGACCCAGTACTTC
>TRBJ2-7|many|TRBD1|14|TRBV6-1
CASSELGQGYEQYF
TGTGCCAGCAGTGAACTCGGACAGGGCTACGAGCAGTACTTC